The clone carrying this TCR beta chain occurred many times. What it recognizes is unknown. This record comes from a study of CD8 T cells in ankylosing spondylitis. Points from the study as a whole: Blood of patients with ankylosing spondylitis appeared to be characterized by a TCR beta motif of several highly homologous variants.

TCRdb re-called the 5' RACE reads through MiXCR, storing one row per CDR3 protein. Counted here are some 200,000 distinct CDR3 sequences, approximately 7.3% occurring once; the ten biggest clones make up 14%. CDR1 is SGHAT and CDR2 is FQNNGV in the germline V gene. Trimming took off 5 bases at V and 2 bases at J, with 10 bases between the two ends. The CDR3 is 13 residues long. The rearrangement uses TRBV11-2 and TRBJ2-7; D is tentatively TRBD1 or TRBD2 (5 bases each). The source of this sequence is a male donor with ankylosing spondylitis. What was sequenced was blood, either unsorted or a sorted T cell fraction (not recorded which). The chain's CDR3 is CASSGGPTYEQYF. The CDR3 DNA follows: TGTGCCAGCAGCGGGGGACCCACCTACGAGCAGTACTTC.